Below, 12 T cell receptor beta chains from the same sample are listed, as sequenced in a study of cytomegalovirus exposure and HLA in healthy donors. The PCR used 60 Vbeta and 13 Jbeta primers. Repertoires were generated with immunoSEQ multiplex PCR, while TCRdb's copy carries only in-frame clones and drops some. The sample includes 100,000 or so clones, 75% to 85% of them seen just once. The sequenced sample was PBMCs. Receptors were obtained from a man between 25 and 39 years old in good health and CMV-seronegative.

The sample holds a few counts of this clone. Here the CDR3 DNA reads TGCGCCAGCAGCTTGACAGGTTGGGGCTACACCTTC. It codes for CASSLTGWGYTF. The J gene is TRBJ1-2, the V gene TRBV5-1, with D possibly TRBD1 on 5 matching bases. Trimming removed 1 base at V and 8 bases at J, with 9 bases between. Germline V gene lookup returns CDR1 SGHRS and CDR2 YFSETQ. The CDR3 is made up of 12 amino acids.

V gene TRBV10-2 combines with J gene TRBJ1-4; D possibly corresponds to TRBD1 (5 bases). The germline CDR1 and CDR2 sequences are WSHSY and SAAADI. The ends were cut back, 11 bases at V and 3 bases at J, with 10 bases in the middle. The CDR3 spans 12 residues. The CDR3 nucleotides read TGCGCCTCCCGACAGCCTAATGAAAAACTGTTTTTT. It translates to CASRQPNEKLFF.

V usage is TRBV9 and J usage is TRBJ2-7; 9 bases fit TRBD2. The J segment lost 7 bases and the V segment lost 7 bases, leaving 12 bases of the junction unmatched. The CDR3 is 14 amino acids. Germline assignment: CDR1 SGDLS and CDR2 YYNGEE. This CDR3 is CASAYSGSSEEQYF. The CDR3 DNA reads TGTGCCAGCGCTTATAGCGGGAGCAGCGAGGAGCAGTACTTC.

The chain combines TRBV6-1 with TRBJ1-5, with D perhaps TRBD1 (5 bases). The germline V and J ends were trimmed by 2 bases and 3 bases, with 14 bases remaining between them. CDR3 length: 16 amino acids. CDR1 and CDR2 from the germline V gene are MNHNS and SASEGT. The CDR3 DNA reads TGTGCCAGCAGTGAATGGGTCGACAGCGTCAATCAGCCCCAGCATTTT. This sequence encodes CASSEWVDSVNQPQHF.

The V gene is TRBV5-5, the J gene TRBJ1-6, with unresolved D. This CDR3 has 16 amino acids. Trimming stripped 2 bases from V and 0 bases from J, with 9 bases between. From germline, CDR1 is SGHKS and CDR2 YYEKEE (reference sequence). CDR3 sequence (DNA): TGTGCCAGCAGCTTTATGGGGAGCTCCTATAATTCACCCCTCCACTTT. Its translation: CASSFMGSSYNSPLHF.

This clone was seen only a few times. The CDR3 region has the DNA TGCGCCAGCAGCTCACAAGCAGCGGACACTGAAGCTTTCTTT. Translation: CASSSQAADTEAFF. The rearrangement uses TRBV5-1 and TRBJ1-1; D ambiguous. Germline CDR1 is SGHRS and CDR2 is YFSETQ. Trimming pared 3 bases from V and 3 bases from J, leaving 12 bases between. The CDR3 extends over 14 amino acids.

The chain uses TRBV28 and TRBJ2-3, with 7 bases that match TRBD2. The length of the CDR3 is 14 residues. The germline gives CDR1 MDHEN, CDR2 SYDVKM. After removal of 7 bases from V and 4 bases from J, the junction contained 8 bases not matched to a gene. CDR3 DNA: TGTGCCAGCACCTCCTCGGGGGGTTCAGATACGCAGTATTTT. Translating it yields CASTSSGGSDTQYF.

V usage is TRBV7-9 and J usage is TRBJ1-5, with TRBD1 matching over 8 bases. This CDR3 region has 14 residues. The ends lost 6 bases at V and 7 bases at J; junction bases unmatched: 8. Germline CDR1 SEHNR, CDR2 FQNEAQ (reference sequence). In nucleotides, the CDR3 is TGTGCCAGCAGGGCCGACAGGGGCGGCCAGCCCCAGCATTTT. Translation gives CASRADRGGQPQHF.

This clone has just one count. This chain joins TRBV29-1 and TRBJ2-1, with D maybe TRBD1 (6 bases). Germline CDR1 and CDR2: SQVTM and ANQGSEA. The CDR3 sequence is 16 residues long. V was trimmed by 0 bases and J by 8 bases, leaving 20 bases between them. CDR3 residues: CSVEDPDSLLFHEQFF. CDR3 bases: TGCAGCGTTGAAGATCCGGACAGCCTACTATTCCATGAGCAGTTCTTC.

This sequence joins TRBV30 and TRBJ2-5; the D gene is possibly TRBD2 (6 bases). The CDR3 extends over 14 amino acids. Germline CDR1 GTSNPN, CDR2 SVGIG (reference sequence). Trimming left V 0 bases short and J 7 bases short, with 15 bases between. The CDR3: CAWSVQEGWGTQYF. The DNA for the CDR3 is TGTGCCTGGAGTGTACAGGAGGGCTGGGGGACCCAGTACTTC.

This clone was seen just once. This chain uses TRBV4-2 with TRBJ2-7, with a possible D match to TRBD2 (6 bases). This CDR3 comprises 16 residues. Trimming removed 4 bases at V and 5 bases at J, with 21 bases between. Per germline, CDR1 LGHNA and CDR2 YNFKEQ. Here the CDR3 DNA reads TGTGCCAGCAGCCTGGATAGAGCGGAGGGTGGGAACGAGCAGTACTTC. Translating it yields CASSLDRAEGGNEQYF.

The chain links TRBV19 to TRBJ1-5, with D perhaps TRBD1 (5 bases). Deletions cut 9 bases from V and 5 bases from J, with 14 bases between. Germline CDR1 reads LNHDA; CDR2 reads SQIVND (reference sequence). The CDR3 extends over 13 amino acids. CDR3 in DNA: TGTGCCAGGATCAGGGAATCCTATCAGCCCCAGCATTTT. It specifies CARIRESYQPQHF.